This T cell receptor (beta chain) was sequenced for a study of T cell repertoires in cytomegalovirus infection. The overall study: HLA-B-restricted CMV epitopes that are well studied, plus recently identified HLA-C-restricted ones, were used by the study. Public TCR beta signatures provided an indication of both CMV infection and a matching HLA type. Study outcomes and limitations: Based on cumulative public TCR beta family frequency, carriers of CMV plus the relevant HLA were identified. The ex vivo response was dominated by HLA-C-restricted CMV-specific TCR beta clonotypes.

The CDR3 is made up of 12 amino acids. Germline V CDR1 and CDR2: SQVTM, ANQGSEA. Trimming shortened V by 6 bases and J by 7 bases, and 13 bases separated the two germline ends. TCRdb ran MiXCR on the reads and lists one entry per CDR3 protein. The table has 640,000 or so distinct CDR3 sequences, around 35% seen once. Comment on this clonotype: Its antigen is not known.

This specimen consisted of cultured PBMCs, obtained from culture after CMV antigen stimulation. The clonotype comes from a human donor in good health (CMV status not recorded). Some clones in this sample may be carry-over from other donors' samples. V and J are TRBV29-1 and TRBJ2-1, with D possibly TRBD1 on 6 matching bases. Here the CDR3 reads CSVPVRGNEQFF. CDR3 bases: TGCAGCGTCCCCGTCAGGGGTAATGAGCAGTTCTTC.